The rows below give T cell receptor beta chains drawn from one sample of a study of cytomegalovirus exposure and HLA in healthy donors. Method: immunoSEQ multiplex PCR; TCRdb's copy keeps in-frame clones and lacks some. The sample has 100,000 to 150,000 clones; more than 70% are singletons. Sequences were obtained from PBMCs. The receptor source for this set is a woman aged 60-75 years in good health and CMV-seronegative. Both conserved end residues are part of each CDR3. The order of the fields is V gene, clone size, J gene, D gene, CDR3 protein, CDR3 DNA. D genes are given only for firm matches. Expanded clones are given a class, and other clones once, few, many or no size at all.

TRBV9	NA	TRBJ2-2	NA	CASSVVGSGGELFF	TGTGCCAGCAGCGTAGTGGGGTCGGGAGGGGAGCTGTTTTTT
TRBV29-1	NA	TRBJ1-1	NA	CSVAPVLNTEAFF	TGCAGCGTTGCTCCCGTCCTTAACACTGAAGCTTTCTTT
TRBV10-3	NA	TRBJ2-5	NA	CAISESTARETQYF	TGTGCCATCAGTGAGTCTACAGCCAGGGAGACCCAGTACTTC
TRBV27	NA	TRBJ2-7	TRBD1	CASSQDRAREQYF	TGTGCCAGCAGTCAAGACAGGGCACGCGAGCAGTACTTC
TRBV7-8	NA	TRBJ1-5	TRBD1	CASSLGQGASQPQHF	TGTGCCAGCAGCTTAGGGCAGGGGGCTTCGCAGCCCCAGCATTTT
TRBV5-1	NA	TRBJ2-5	NA	CASSRTIGETQYF	TGCGCCAGCAGCCGGACTATCGGGGAGACCCAGTACTTC
TRBV27	once	TRBJ2-1	NA	CASSRPEDEQFF	TGTGCCAGCAGTCGACCGGAGGATGAGCAGTTCTTC
TRBV19	NA	TRBJ1-3	TRBD1	CASSRTGAISGNTIYF	TGTGCCAGTAGCCGGACAGGGGCCATCTCTGGAAACACCATATATTTT
TRBV29-1	NA	TRBJ2-1	NA	CSVEIQGDEQFF	TGCAGCGTTGAGATCCAGGGCGATGAGCAGTTCTTC
TRBV21-1	few	TRBJ1-1	NA	CASSLNWPGRLRDTEAFF	TGTGCCAGCAGCCTAAATTGGCCAGGGAGGTTGCGTGACACTGAAGCTTTCTTT
TRBV7-9	NA	TRBJ2-2	TRBD1	CASSFSAGGNTGELFF	TGTGCCAGCAGCTTCTCTGCAGGGGGGAACACCGGGGAGCTGTTTTTT
TRBV5-1	few	TRBJ1-2	NA	CASSSVGGQANYGYTF	TGCGCCAGCAGCTCCGTGGGGGGGCAGGCTAACTATGGCTACACCTTC
TRBV29-1	NA	TRBJ2-7	TRBD2	CSVEAIAGGYEQYF	TGCAGCGTTGAAGCGATAGCGGGGGGCTACGAGCAGTACTTC
TRBV7-8	NA	TRBJ1-5	NA	CASSSDTNQPQHF	TGTGCCAGCAGCTCCGACACCAATCAGCCCCAGCATTTT
TRBV27	NA	TRBJ1-1	NA	CASSSASDTEAFF	TGTGCCAGCAGTTCAGCGAGCGACACTGAAGCTTTCTTT
TRBV28	NA	TRBJ1-1	NA	CASSFLATEAFF	TGTGCCAGCAGTTTCCTGGCTACTGAAGCTTTCTTT
TRBV30	NA	TRBJ1-1	NA	CAWSQGLNTEAFF	TGTGCCTGGAGTCAGGGATTGAACACTGAAGCTTTCTTT
TRBV9	few	TRBJ2-2	NA	CASSVRAGNTGELFF	TGTGCCAGCAGCGTAAGGGCGGGAAACACCGGGGAGCTGTTTTTT
TRBV5-8	NA	TRBJ2-1	TRBD2	CASSFAGRALVEQFF	TGTGCCAGCAGCTTCGCCGGGAGGGCCCTCGTTGAGCAGTTCTTC
TRBV2	NA	TRBJ2-3	TRBD2	CASSGQATSGVKDTQYF	TGTGCCAGCAGTGGACAGGCAACTAGCGGGGTGAAAGATACGCAGTATTTT
TRBV6-1	NA	TRBJ2-7	NA	CASSAGTAYEQYF	TGTGCCAGCAGTGCCGGGACTGCCTACGAGCAGTACTTC
TRBV28	NA	TRBJ1-4	NA	CASSLWLPGGFEKLFF	TGTGCCAGCAGTTTATGGCTCCCGGGGGGGTTCGAAAAACTGTTTTTT
TRBV7-8	NA	TRBJ1-1	NA	CASSPEQTNTEAFF	TGTGCCAGCAGCCCAGAACAAACGAACACTGAAGCTTTCTTT
TRBV2	NA	TRBJ1-5	NA	CASSIDRNQPQHF	TGTGCCAGCAGTATAGACAGGAATCAGCCCCAGCATTTT
TRBV27	NA	TRBJ2-7	NA	CASSWQGRTSSYEQYF	TGTGCCAGCAGTTGGCAGGGCCGGACAAGCTCCTACGAGCAGTACTTC
TRBV9	NA	TRBJ2-1	NA	CASSVGGSAYNEQFF	TGTGCCAGCAGCGTAGGGGGTAGCGCCTACAATGAGCAGTTCTTC